This T cell receptor (beta chain) emerged from a study of early T cells in non-severe SARS-CoV-2 infection. The wider study: The authors sequenced bulk RNA from unsorted whole blood, leaving chains unpaired.

This clonotype was seen at least ten times. Its antigen is unknown. This CDR3 region has 16 residues. Each cDNA molecule carried a unique molecular identifier. A single record per CDR3 protein comes from TCRdb applying MiXCR to the 5' RACE reads. The repertoire holds 75,000 to 80,000 distinct CDR3 sequences, 10% to 12% seen once, with about 11% in the top ten. Study results and limitations: Matching against VDJdb likely underestimated virus-specific expansions, favoring anti-spike CD8.

The genes are TRBV12-2 and TRBJ1-5; the table names TRBD1, a call not compared with the DNA. TRBV12-2 is shown as a pseudogene. This TCR came from an adult who was a healthcare worker with PCR-confirmed SARS-CoV-2 infection or an uninfected control (not recorded which). The starting material was whole blood, obtained at baseline. The CDR3 region has the DNA TGTGCAAGTCGCTTAGGTCGGACAGGGGAAGATCAGCCCCAGCATTTT. It codes for CASRLGRTGEDQPQHF.